The sequence of this T cell receptor (beta chain) was determined in a study of blood T cell repertoires in COVID-19. Study-wide context: COVID-19 samples collected from the United States, Italy and Spain covered acute and convalescent phases. PBMCs, B-cell-depleted T cells, or T cells provided the cDNA or gDNA that made up the material.

CDR3 length equals 14 residues. V was clipped by 3 bases and J by 6 bases, with 14 bases between them. Participants reported their clinical history, and cohort assignment relied on those reports. In the source study's methods: Reference gene primer amplification yielded estimated nucleated cell counts. TCRdb keeps only in-frame clones here, not all; method: immunoSEQ multiplex PCR. That table is the source of V, J and clone size, and D and trimming were worked out from the DNA. The table lists nearly 300,000 clones, around 92% of them singletons. The chain links TRBV23-1 to TRBJ1-2; weak D call: TRBD1 (5 bases). TRBV23-1 carries the ORF label, with uncertain function. The source is a woman aged 50 to 65 who had been exposed to COVID-19. The sample was PBMCs or T cells enriched from blood (not recorded which). CDR3 DNA sequence: TGCGCCAGCAGTCAGAGGGGAGGGCGGCATGGCTACACCTTC. The encoded protein is CASSQRGGRHGYTF.